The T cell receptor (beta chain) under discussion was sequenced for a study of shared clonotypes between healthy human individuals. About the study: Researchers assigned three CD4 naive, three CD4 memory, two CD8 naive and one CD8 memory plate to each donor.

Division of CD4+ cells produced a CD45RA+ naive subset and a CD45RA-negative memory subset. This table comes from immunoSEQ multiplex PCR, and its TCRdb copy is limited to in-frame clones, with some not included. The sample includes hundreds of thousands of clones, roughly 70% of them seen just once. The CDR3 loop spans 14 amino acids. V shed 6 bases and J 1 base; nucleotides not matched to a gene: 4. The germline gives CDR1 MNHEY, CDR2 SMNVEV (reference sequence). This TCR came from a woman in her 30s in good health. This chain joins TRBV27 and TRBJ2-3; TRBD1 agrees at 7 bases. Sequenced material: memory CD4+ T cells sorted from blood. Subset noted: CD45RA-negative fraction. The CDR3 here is CASRPQGGTDTQYF. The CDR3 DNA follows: TGTGCCAGCAGACCTCAGGGGGGCACAGATACGCAGTATTTT.